The rows below give T cell receptor beta chains drawn from one sample of a study of blood T cell repertoires in COVID-19. The protocol was immunoSEQ multiplex PCR, while the TCRdb copy is restricted to in-frame clones and leaves out a portion. Of about 180,000 clones in the sample, around 84% were seen once. Sample: PBMCs or T cells enriched from blood (not recorded which). The receptors were gathered from a man between 50 and 59 years old who had recovered from COVID-19. CDR3s include the opening cysteine and the closing phenylalanine or tryptophan. The D gene is left open where the match is weak. Where a row states a size, it is once, few, many or the class of an expanded clone; other rows omit it.

d_gene: TRBD1
v_gene: TRBV28
abundance: few
j_gene: TRBJ1-5
CDR3nt: TGTGCCAGCAGTTTTTTGGACAGGGGTTGGCAGCCCCAGCATTTT
CDR3aa: CASSFLDRGWQPQHF

d_gene: TRBD2
v_gene: TRBV5-4
abundance: -
j_gene: TRBJ2-7
CDR3nt: TGTGCCAGCAGCGTGACTAGCGGGGTCGCCGAGCAGTACTTC
CDR3aa: CASSVTSGVAEQYF

d_gene: -
v_gene: TRBV27
abundance: -
j_gene: TRBJ2-5
CDR3nt: TGTGCCAGCAGTTTATTAGGCAGGGTAGAGACCCAGTACTTC
CDR3aa: CASSLLGRVETQYF

d_gene: -
v_gene: TRBV12-3/TRBV12-4
abundance: -
j_gene: TRBJ1-5
CDR3nt: TGTGCCAGCAGTTTAGTAGGGGGTCAGCCCCAGCATTTT
CDR3aa: CASSLVGGQPQHF

d_gene: TRBD1
v_gene: TRBV25-1
abundance: -
j_gene: TRBJ2-7
CDR3nt: TGTGCCAGCAGGGGAGTCGGGACAGGGGTCTCCTACGAGCAGTACTTC
CDR3aa: CASRGVGTGVSYEQYF

d_gene: -
v_gene: TRBV19
abundance: -
j_gene: TRBJ1-1
CDR3nt: TGTGCCAGTAGAGGGGAAGTGAACACTGAAGCTTTCTTT
CDR3aa: CASRGEVNTEAFF

d_gene: TRBD1
v_gene: TRBV2
abundance: -
j_gene: TRBJ2-7
CDR3nt: TGTGCCAGCAGTTACTCGGGACAGTCCCCTGGCGAGCAGTACTTC
CDR3aa: CASSYSGQSPGEQYF

d_gene: -
v_gene: TRBV4-1
abundance: -
j_gene: TRBJ2-2
CDR3nt: TGCGCCAGCAGCCAAGTTTTCGAGGGTCAGGGGCCCGGGGAGCTGTTTTTT
CDR3aa: CASSQVFEGQGPGELFF

d_gene: TRBD1
v_gene: TRBV3-1/TRBV3-2
abundance: -
j_gene: TRBJ1-6
CDR3nt: TGTGCCAGCAGCTATGGACAGGGTGAGTCACCCCTCCACTTT
CDR3aa: CASSYGQGESPLHF

d_gene: TRBD1
v_gene: TRBV2
abundance: -
j_gene: TRBJ1-5
CDR3nt: TGTGCCAGCAGTGAGGACAGGCCGGATCAGCCCCAGCATTTT
CDR3aa: CASSEDRPDQPQHF

d_gene: -
v_gene: TRBV15
abundance: -
j_gene: TRBJ2-5
CDR3nt: TGTGCCACCAGCCAGAGACCTAGGCGGCTAGATGGGGGGGAGACCCAGTACTTC
CDR3aa: CATSQRPRRLDGGETQYF

d_gene: TRBD2
v_gene: TRBV3-1/TRBV3-2
abundance: -
j_gene: TRBJ2-3
CDR3nt: TGTGCCAGCTCAGCCGGCGGGACTAGCGGGGGGGGGAGCACAGATACGCAGTATTTT
CDR3aa: CASSAGGTSGGGSTDTQYF

d_gene: TRBD2
v_gene: TRBV27
abundance: -
j_gene: TRBJ2-5
CDR3nt: TGTGCCAGCCGACTAGCGGGGGGGTCAGAGACCCAGTACTTC
CDR3aa: CASRLAGGSETQYF

d_gene: TRBD1
v_gene: TRBV7-2
abundance: -
j_gene: TRBJ2-7
CDR3nt: TGTGCCAGCAGCTTAGTGGCAGGGGGCAACTCCTACGAGCAGTACTTC
CDR3aa: CASSLVAGGNSYEQYF

d_gene: -
v_gene: TRBV4-1
abundance: -
j_gene: TRBJ1-3
CDR3nt: TGCGCCAGCAGCCAGGGGGCTCGTGGAAACACCATATATTTT
CDR3aa: CASSQGARGNTIYF

d_gene: -
v_gene: TRBV5-4
abundance: -
j_gene: TRBJ1-2
CDR3nt: TGTGCCAGCAGCTTGATGGGAGATCGGGGCTATGGCTACACCTTC
CDR3aa: CASSLMGDRGYGYTF

d_gene: TRBD2
v_gene: TRBV19
abundance: -
j_gene: TRBJ2-7
CDR3nt: TGTGCCAGTAGTAGGACTAGCGGGGGAACCTACGAGCAGTACTTC
CDR3aa: CASSRTSGGTYEQYF

d_gene: -
v_gene: TRBV12-3/TRBV12-4
abundance: -
j_gene: TRBJ1-1
CDR3nt: TGTGCCAGCAGTTTGCAGACGGAGCCGGGTGCTTTCTTT
CDR3aa: CASSLQTEPGAFF

d_gene: -
v_gene: TRBV28
abundance: -
j_gene: TRBJ2-7
CDR3nt: TGTGCCAGTTTACAGGGTTCTTCCTACGAGCAGTACTTC
CDR3aa: CASLQGSSYEQYF

d_gene: -
v_gene: TRBV7-9
abundance: -
j_gene: TRBJ1-1
CDR3nt: TGTGCCAGCAGCTTAGGAGCGAACACTGAAGCTTTCTTT
CDR3aa: CASSLGANTEAFF

d_gene: -
v_gene: TRBV6-6
abundance: -
j_gene: TRBJ1-5
CDR3nt: TGTGCCAGCAGTTACAATCCGCGGGGTAGCAATCAGCCCCAGCATTTT
CDR3aa: CASSYNPRGSNQPQHF

d_gene: -
v_gene: TRBV19
abundance: few
j_gene: TRBJ2-1
CDR3nt: TGTGCCAGTAGTATAGATCGCGGGGAGCAGTTCTTC
CDR3aa: CASSIDRGEQFF

d_gene: TRBD1
v_gene: TRBV19
abundance: -
j_gene: TRBJ1-1
CDR3nt: TGTGCCAGTAGTGCACGACAGGGGGGCACTGAAGCTTTCTTT
CDR3aa: CASSARQGGTEAFF

d_gene: -
v_gene: TRBV7-8
abundance: -
j_gene: TRBJ1-4
CDR3nt: TGTGCCAGCACCCAATCCGCTCAGAATGAAAAACTGTTTTTT
CDR3aa: CASTQSAQNEKLFF

d_gene: TRBD2
v_gene: TRBV7-9
abundance: -
j_gene: TRBJ2-3
CDR3nt: TGTGCCAGCAGCTTAGTTTCTAGCGGGTCCGGCACAGATACGCAGTATTTT
CDR3aa: CASSLVSSGSGTDTQYF

d_gene: -
v_gene: TRBV5-4
abundance: -
j_gene: TRBJ2-7
CDR3nt: TGTGCCAGCAGCTTAAGTCGAGGTGGCGAGCAGTACTTC
CDR3aa: CASSLSRGGEQYF

d_gene: -
v_gene: TRBV3-1/TRBV3-2
abundance: -
j_gene: TRBJ1-2
CDR3nt: TGTGCCAGCAGCCAAGAAGGGGGTACGAACTATGGCTACACCTTC
CDR3aa: CASSQEGGTNYGYTF

d_gene: -
v_gene: TRBV9
abundance: -
j_gene: TRBJ2-2
CDR3nt: TGTGCCAGCAGCGTACTGGCAAACACCGGGGAGCTGTTTTTT
CDR3aa: CASSVLANTGELFF

d_gene: TRBD1
v_gene: TRBV23-1
abundance: -
j_gene: TRBJ1-4
CDR3nt: TGCGCCAGCAGTCAATCGGAGGGGGACAGGGTTGAAAAACTGTTTTTT
CDR3aa: CASSQSEGDRVEKLFF

d_gene: TRBD1
v_gene: TRBV3-1/TRBV3-2
abundance: -
j_gene: TRBJ1-2
CDR3nt: TGTGCCAGCAGCTCGAACAGGGGCGCCTTTAACTATGGCTACACCTTC
CDR3aa: CASSSNRGAFNYGYTF

d_gene: TRBD2
v_gene: TRBV7-7
abundance: -
j_gene: TRBJ2-1
CDR3nt: TGTGCCAGCAGCTCCCATCCGGGACTAGCGGCCAATGAGCAGTTCTTC
CDR3aa: CASSSHPGLAANEQFF

d_gene: -
v_gene: TRBV12-3/TRBV12-4
abundance: -
j_gene: TRBJ2-1
CDR3nt: TGTGCCAGCAGTTTACTGGACTACGGTGAGCAGTTCTTC
CDR3aa: CASSLLDYGEQFF

d_gene: TRBD1
v_gene: TRBV3-1/TRBV3-2
abundance: few
j_gene: TRBJ1-4
CDR3nt: TGTGCCAGCAGCTTACGGGACAGGGGAAGGAATGAAAAACTGTTTTTT
CDR3aa: CASSLRDRGRNEKLFF

d_gene: -
v_gene: TRBV7-9
abundance: once
j_gene: TRBJ1-3
CDR3nt: TGTGCCAGCAGCCCTCCAAGGGGCAGGGGAGCTTCAGGAAACACCATATATTTT
CDR3aa: CASSPPRGRGASGNTIYF

d_gene: -
v_gene: TRBV5-1
abundance: -
j_gene: TRBJ1-2
CDR3nt: TGCGCCAGCAGCCCCGCCGCTGAGTATGGCTACACCTTC
CDR3aa: CASSPAAEYGYTF

d_gene: TRBD1
v_gene: TRBV30
abundance: -
j_gene: TRBJ1-6
CDR3nt: TGTGCCTGGAGTACCCACAGGGGGAGAAATTCACCCCTCCACTTT
CDR3aa: CAWSTHRGRNSPLHF

d_gene: -
v_gene: TRBV19
abundance: -
j_gene: TRBJ2-1
CDR3nt: TGTGCCAGTAGTATTGGCAGAAACTACAATGAGCAGTTCTTC
CDR3aa: CASSIGRNYNEQFF